These T cell receptor beta chains were read from a single sample in a study of T cell responses to AZD1222 COVID-19 vaccine. Assay: immunoSEQ multiplex PCR; the TCRdb copy retains only in-frame clones and omits some. Among 75,000 to 100,000 clones, about 90% were seen once, and the ten largest hold approximately 10%. Source: peripheral blood, taken on day 0 of MenACWY control vaccination. These receptor sequences come from an adult in good health. Each CDR3 is given with its conserved first and last residue. Fields, in order: CDR3 protein, V gene.

CASSLSTANSPLHF TRBV5-6
CASSPDTGELFF TRBV2
CASSQEYGRNTGELFF TRBV4-2
CAWSTRLSRDTEAFF TRBV30
CASSVGQSTYEQYF TRBV5-5
CAWSVGGEQPQHF TRBV30
CASTKGGQGGETQYF TRBV6-5
CASSPGTSARTDTQYF TRBV18
CASSFGVTDYGYTF TRBV5-6
CASSPAQWDEKLFF TRBV18
CASSQDSGGLGNQPQHF TRBV4-2
CASSVSRGETQYF TRBV9
CASSNSGGAADEQFF TRBV19
CASSQDPGQGASGANVLTF TRBV4-1
CASSQDGRNYGYTF TRBV4-2
CASLGSNTGELFF TRBV5-1
CATQRARNTEAFF TRBV19
CAIRETGGVSYNEQFF TRBV10-3
CASSIDLSGGGQPQHF TRBV19
CASSHLAASGVYSSYNEQFF TRBV4-3
CASSPSRRNAQYF TRBV7-2
CASSPAGETQYF TRBV12-3/TRBV12-4
CASIQAGNTIYF TRBV6-1
CASISQGAGEAFF TRBV5-6
CASSQPGTGNVLTF TRBV4-1
CASSLSRHGNQPQHF TRBV27
CASMEGTAGRSPLHF TRBV19
CASSTRQQHQPQHF TRBV19
CASSSSGFMNTEAFF TRBV5-4